A selection of T cell receptor beta chains follows, all from one sample in a study of blood T cell repertoires in COVID-19. TCRdb's table, derived via immunoSEQ multiplex PCR, lists solely in-frame clones and lacks some. The sample carries under 350,000 clones, roughly 85% recorded once. The sequencing sample was made of peripheral blood. Source of these receptors: a man aged 55 to 70 who had recovered from COVID-19. Both conserved end residues are part of each CDR3. Each record gives: V gene, J gene, CDR3 protein.

>TRBV9|TRBJ1-2
CASSPRSDRGGYTF
>TRBV6-5|TRBJ2-1
CASSYSGTSGYEQFF
>TRBV15|TRBJ2-3
CATSRDPGRRADTQYF
>TRBV18|TRBJ2-5
CASSPPGLQETQYF
>TRBV5-6|TRBJ1-2
CASRQQGNYGYTF
>TRBV30|TRBJ2-3
CAWSVKDTQYF
>TRBV25-1|TRBJ1-1
CASSGDTEAFF
>TRBV19|TRBJ2-5
CASSRGLAGARETQYF
>TRBV6-5|TRBJ1-1
CASSYRTGNTEAFF
>TRBV5-1|TRBJ2-6
CASSPLSQGSGANVLTF